The entry below gives a single T cell receptor beta chain sequence along with its context. This CDR3 contains 17 residues. V lost 3 bases and J lost 1, with 18 bases in between. Germline lookup yields CDR1 MDHEN and CDR2 SYDVKM. Clones were read by immunoSEQ multiplex PCR, and TCRdb kept only the in-frame ones, dropping some. The sample consists of 310,000 or so clones, approximately 84% of them appearing once. These data belong to a study of blood T cell repertoires in COVID-19. Study in general: Sources were T cells, B-cell-depleted T cells, or PBMCs; the material itself was cDNA or gDNA.

Participants' own reports of clinical history determined their cohort assignment. Two negative PCRs, clearance, or symptom resolution were required of recovered Cohort 3 donors. The sequenced sample was PBMCs or T cells enriched from blood (not recorded which). The receptor's source is a woman in her late teens or twenties who had recovered from COVID-19. The chain recombines TRBV28 with TRBJ1-2; D remains unclear. CDR3 in amino acids: CASSLLRPSRSNYGYTF. DNA of the CDR3: TGTGCCAGCAGTTTGCTACGTCCTAGCAGGAGTAACTATGGCTACACCTTC.